This TCR beta chain is drawn from a study of blood T cells in healthy people across ages. A sample-barcoded 5' primer and a J-beta primer mix were used in a second PCR of roughly 6 to 12 cycles. TCRdb called the 5' RACE reads again in MiXCR, with one record for every CDR3 protein. The sample includes about 780,000 distinct CDR3 sequences, about half seen only once; the top ten take around 18%. Many counts were recorded for this clonotype. Its target is not known. Broader study findings: Researchers said unsorted PBMCs prevented a conclusive naive versus antigen-experienced comparison. Strongly correlated with naive T cell percentage was TCR beta diversity. Estimates drawn from one million T cells were deemed to understate diversity. The study lacked donor CMV status, which possibly confounded expanded clonotype changes.

Trimming shortened V by 0 bases and J by 3 bases, and 13 bases separated the two germline ends. Germline V CDR1 and CDR2: SGHRS, YFSETQ. This CDR3 has 15 residues. The chain links TRBV5-1 to TRBJ2-7; possible D gene TRBD1, 6 bases. The sequence was collected from a man of 80 years or more in good health. Sequenced sample: blood. Here the CDR3 DNA reads TGCGCCAGCAGCTTGGGGCCAGGGGAGAGCTACGAGCAGTACTTC. Amino acids: CASSLGPGESYEQYF.